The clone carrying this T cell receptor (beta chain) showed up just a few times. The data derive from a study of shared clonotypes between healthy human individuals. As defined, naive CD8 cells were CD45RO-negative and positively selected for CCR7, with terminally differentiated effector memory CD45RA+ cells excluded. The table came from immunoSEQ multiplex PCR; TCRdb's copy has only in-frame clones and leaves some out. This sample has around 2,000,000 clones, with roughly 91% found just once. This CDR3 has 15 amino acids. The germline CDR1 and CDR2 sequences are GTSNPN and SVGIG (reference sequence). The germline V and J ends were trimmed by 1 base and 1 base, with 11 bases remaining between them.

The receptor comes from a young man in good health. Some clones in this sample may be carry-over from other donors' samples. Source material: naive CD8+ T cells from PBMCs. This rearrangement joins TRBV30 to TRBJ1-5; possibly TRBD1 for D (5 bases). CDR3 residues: CAWSARWGSNQPQHF. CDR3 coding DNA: TGTGCCTGGAGTGCTCGCTGGGGGAGCAATCAGCCCCAGCATTTT.